This T cell receptor beta chain was retrieved from a study of OX40 agonist ivuxolimab in advanced cancers. The CDR3 length is 12 residues. CDR1 and CDR2 (germline): SGHAT, FQDESV (reference sequence). V gave up 6 bases and J gave up 7 bases, with 9 bases separating them. Clones were sequenced by immunoSEQ multiplex PCR, and TCRdb holds only the in-frame ones, with some missing. This table has about 42,000 clones, around 86% appearing once. Baseline, cycle 4 day 1, and cycle 7 day 1 were the blood sampling points. The sample consisted of CD4+ or CD8+ T cells sorted from blood, taken in a trial of the OX40 agonist ivuxolimab. The sequence was obtained from an adult with an advanced solid tumor such as melanoma, head and neck, liver or kidney cancer. The genes are TRBV11-1 and TRBJ2-2; D is unresolved. The CDR3 loop reads CASSGLRGELFF. The CDR3 bases are TGTGCCAGCAGTGGTTTACGCGGGGAGCTGTTTTTT.